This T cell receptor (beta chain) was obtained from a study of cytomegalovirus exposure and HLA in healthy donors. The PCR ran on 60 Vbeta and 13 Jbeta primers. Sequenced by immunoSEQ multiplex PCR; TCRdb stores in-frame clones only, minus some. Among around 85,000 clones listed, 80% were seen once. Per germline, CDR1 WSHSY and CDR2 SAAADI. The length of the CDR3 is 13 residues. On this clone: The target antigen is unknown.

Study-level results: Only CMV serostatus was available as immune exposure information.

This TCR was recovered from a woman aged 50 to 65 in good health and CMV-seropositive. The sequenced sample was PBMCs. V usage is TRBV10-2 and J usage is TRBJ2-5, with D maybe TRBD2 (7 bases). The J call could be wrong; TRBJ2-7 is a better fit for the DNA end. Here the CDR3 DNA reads TGCGCCAGCAGAGGGGGGGGAAGGGACGAGCAGTACTTC. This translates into CASRGGGRDEQYF.